What follows are 19 T cell receptor beta chains derived from one specimen sequenced in a study of blood T cells in healthy people across ages. Through a sample-barcoded 5' primer and a J-beta primer mix, a second PCR was run for 7 to 11 cycles. TCRdb reanalysed the 5' RACE reads using MiXCR and keeps one entry per CDR3 protein. This table holds fewer than 2,000,000 distinct CDR3 sequences, about 39% found once. The sequencing sample was made of blood. Source of these receptors: a human donor in good health.

The chain couples TRBV27 to TRBJ1-2; 8 bases fit TRBD1. V lost 6 bases to trimming and J lost 4 bases; unmatched junction nucleotides: 7. CDR1 and CDR2 (germline): MNHEY, SMNVEV (reference sequence). This CDR3 is built from 14 residues. The CDR3 bases are TGTGCCAGCAGGCCGACAGGGGCTCCCTATGGCTACACCTTC. This encodes CASRPTGAPYGYTF.

V and J are TRBV7-8 and TRBJ1-2; a possible D gene is TRBD1 (5 bases). With 7 bases removed from V and 2 bases from J, the gap between germline ends came to 14 bases. This CDR3 spans 14 amino acids. From germline, CDR1 is SGHVS and CDR2 FQNEAQ. CDR3 DNA sequence: TGTGCCAGCACTCTTGGGGGGGGGAACTATGGCTACACCTTC. Protein sequence: CASTLGGGNYGYTF.

The chain's CDR3 is CASSLAFGLEAFF. CDR3 nucleotides: TGCGCCAGCAGCTTGGCCTTTGGACTTGAAGCTTTCTTT. The J gene is TRBJ1-1, the V gene TRBV5-1; D uncertain. The CDR3 contains 13 residues. V was clipped by 0 bases and J by 7 bases, with 10 bases between them. Germline loops: CDR1 SGHRS, CDR2 YFSETQ.

V usage is TRBV7-9 and J usage is TRBJ1-4, with unresolved D. The V end lost 4 bases, the J end lost 5 bases, and 17 bases lay between the germline ends. The CDR3 runs 16 residues. Germline V gene sequence: CDR1 SEHNR, CDR2 FQNEAQ (reference sequence). The CDR3 DNA is TGTGCCAGCAGCTCTCCGGGAGGGCCGGGAAATGAAAAACTGTTTTTT. Its translation is CASSSPGGPGNEKLFF.

The CDR3 spells CSASDSSGVAKFF. CDR3 nucleotides: TGCAGTGCTTCGGACTCAAGCGGGGTTGCGAAGTTCTTC. This chain connects TRBV20-1 to TRBJ2-1; 7 nucleotides match TRBD2. This CDR3 comprises 13 residues. Trimming removed 5 bases from V and 14 bases from J; junction bases left unmatched: 15. Germline assignment: CDR1 DFQATT and CDR2 SNEGSKA (reference sequence).

The rearrangement uses TRBV7-3 and TRBJ2-5; D possibly uses TRBD1 or TRBD2 (5 bases each). This CDR3 is 13 amino acids long. Trimming took off 10 bases at V and 0 bases at J, with 12 bases between the two ends. CDR1 is SGHTA, CDR2 FQGTGA, per germline. This CDR3 reads CANSRGDQETQYF. CDR3 bases: TGTGCCAACAGTAGGGGAGACCAAGAGACCCAGTACTTC.

The chain uses TRBV2 and TRBJ2-1, with TRBD2 matching 10 bases. The CDR3 covers 15 residues. V was pared by 6 bases and J by 4 bases, with 6 bases of the junction left unmatched. CDR1 is SNHLY and CDR2 is FYNNEI in the germline V gene. The DNA of the CDR3 is TGTGCCAGCAGAAGCGGGGGGGCGAATTACAATGAGCAGTTCTTC. Its protein is CASRSGGANYNEQFF.

In regard to this clonotype: Relative to the germline gene, one junction end is altered; a read error may explain this. The V call is TRBV29-1, the J call TRBJ2-1; 8 bases fit TRBD1. This CDR3 is built from 15 residues. Germline CDR1 and CDR2: SQVTM and ANQGSEA. The CDR3 reads CSVEARQGPYNEQVF. In DNA, the CDR3 is TGCAGCGTTGAAGCCCGACAGGGGCCCTACAATGAGCAGGTCTTC.

This clonotype was found a few times. V usage is TRBV4-2 and J usage is TRBJ2-5; 10 positions agree with TRBD2. V lost 0 bases to trimming and J lost 5 bases; unmatched junction nucleotides: 9. The length of the CDR3 is 17 residues. CDR1 LGHNA and CDR2 YNFKEQ come from the germline V gene. CDR3 sequence: CASSQELAGGSRETQYF. The CDR3 coding sequence is TGTGCCAGCAGCCAAGAGTTAGCGGGGGGTAGTAGGGAGACCCAGTACTTC.

The genes are TRBV5-1 and TRBJ2-1; a possible D gene is TRBD2 (5 bases). V gave up 7 bases and J gave up 4 bases, with 15 bases separating them. Germline loops: CDR1 SGHRS, CDR2 YFSETQ. This CDR3 region has 14 residues. DNA for the CDR3: TGCGCCAGCGGCAAGGACTCAGGTTACAATGAGCAGTTCTTC. Its translation is CASGKDSGYNEQFF.

The chain carries TRBV24-1 and TRBJ1-6; TRBD1 might be the D (6 bases). The CDR3 runs 15 residues. CDR1 is KGHDR, CDR2 SFDVKD, per germline. V was trimmed by 5 bases and J by 8 bases, leaving 15 bases between them. Here the CDR3 DNA reads TGTGCCACCAGTGCCGGGGGCAGGGGCGATTCACCCCTCCACTTT. Protein product: CATSAGGRGDSPLHF.

With respect to this clonotype: The DNA is left out, because the CDR3 cannot be placed on it with certainty; the CDR3 is given as TCRdb lists it. The CDR3 reads CASSEYFGDLMNTEAFF. The gene calls are TRBV25-1 and TRBJ1-1. From germline, CDR1 is MGHDK and CDR2 SYGVNS. Counting both end residues, the CDR3 totals 17 amino acids.

This clonotype showed up just a few times. This chain joins TRBV7-2 and TRBJ1-4; D might be TRBD1 (5 bases). The CDR3 has 15 amino acids. Deletions cut 6 bases from V and 0 bases from J, with 11 bases between. The germline CDR1 and CDR2 sequences are SGHTA and FQGNSA. CDR3 in DNA: TGTGCCAGCAGTTTTCAGGGAGCAACTAATGAAAAACTGTTTTTT. Its translation: CASSFQGATNEKLFF.

This clonotype was seen a few times. The rearrangement links TRBV12-3 or TRBV12-4 to TRBJ1-5, with D tentatively TRBD1 (6 bases). Trimming shortened V by 6 bases and J by 5 bases, and 11 bases separated the two germline ends. The CDR3 is 13 amino acids. CDR3 nucleotide sequence: TGTGCCAGCAGACAGGACAGTTATCAGCCCCAGCATTTT. Encoded protein: CASRQDSYQPQHF.

This rearrangement joins TRBV7-9 to TRBJ2-3; no clear D gene. With 2 bases removed from V and 3 bases from J, the gap between germline ends came to 6 bases. Germline CDR1 reads SEHNR; CDR2 reads FQNEAQ (reference sequence). There are 13 residues in the CDR3. The CDR3 reads CASSLFETDTQYF. The CDR3 coding sequence is TGTGCCAGCAGCTTATTCGAGACAGATACGCAGTATTTT.

The CDR3, as DNA: TGCGCCAGCAGCTTTAGGGCCAGGGATGTCTCTGGGGCCAACGTCCTGACTTTC. Amino acids: CASSFRARDVSGANVLTF. J is TRBJ2-6 and V is TRBV5-1, with D tentatively TRBD1 (5 bases). Trimming took off 2 bases at V and 0 bases at J, with 15 bases between the two ends. The CDR3 has 18 residues. Germline V gene lookup returns CDR1 SGHRS and CDR2 YFSETQ.

This clonotype showed up just a few times. The V gene is TRBV4-1, the J gene TRBJ2-3; D may be TRBD2 (5 bases). The CDR3 contains 12 residues. The V and J ends lost 0 bases and 11 bases respectively, with 9 bases between them. Looked up from germline, CDR1 is MGHRA and CDR2 is YSYEKL. The CDR3, as DNA: TGCGCCAGCAGCCAAGATCGGGAAGGGCAGTATTTT. The encoded protein is CASSQDREGQYF.

The chain joins TRBV12-3 or TRBV12-4 to TRBJ1-1; D is perhaps TRBD1 (6 bases). The CDR3 runs 15 residues. V shed 9 bases and J shed 3 bases, with 20 bases lying between them. In DNA form, the CDR3 reads TGTGCCAGTTTCTTTTGGAGTGGGGGGCACACTGAAGCTTTCTTT. This gives the protein CASFFWSGGHTEAFF.

This chain connects TRBV7-2 to TRBJ1-6; the match to TRBD1 covers 7 bases. This CDR3 is built from 15 residues. Trimming at V came to 6 bases and at J to 4 bases, leaving 6 bases not matched to a gene. From germline, CDR1 is SGHTA and CDR2 FQGNSA. The CDR3 DNA follows: TGTGCCAGCAGACCCCCGGGACAGTATAATTCACCCCTCCACTTT. The encoded protein is CASRPPGQYNSPLHF.